These T cell receptor beta chains were read from a single sample in a study of T and B cells in COVID-19 patients. Using its own MiXCR run on the multiplex PCR reads, TCRdb lists one record per CDR3 protein. Of more than 9,000 distinct CDR3 sequences listed, over 30% are singletons. The sample consisted of blood. These TCRs come from a human donor with active COVID-19. Each CDR3 is given with its conserved first and last residue. The order of the fields is clone size, J gene, D gene, V gene, CDR3 protein, CDR3 DNA. A D gene is named only where the DNA matches it firmly. Not all rows give a size; the values are once, few, many and, for expanded clones, a class.

>.|TRBJ2-7|.|TRBV14
CASSQRHRPIVKQYF
TGTGCCAGCAGCCAAAGACACAGGCCGATTGTCAAGCAGTACTTC
>.|TRBJ2-1|.|TRBV6-5
CASSRHRDQDNEQFF
TGTGCCAGCAGCAGGCACCGGGACCAAGACAATGAGCAGTTCTTC
>.|TRBJ2-7|.|TRBV6-5
CASSYDWETYEQYF
TGTGCCAGCAGTTACGATTGGGAGACCTACGAGCAGTACTTC
>few|TRBJ1-6|TRBD1|TRBV27
CASSSSLRQGAFYNSPLHF
TGTGCCAGCAGTTCCTCCCTCAGACAGGGGGCGTTTTATAATTCACCCCTCCACTTT
>.|TRBJ2-5|.|TRBV6-5
CASSSTGARETQYF
TGTGCCAGCAGTTCCACGGGGGCCCGGGAGACCCAGTACTTC
>few|TRBJ1-4|.|TRBV15
CATSRDREGTYEKLFF
TGTGCCACCAGCAGAGATCGAGAAGGAACTTATGAAAAACTGTTTTTT
>.|TRBJ1-5|.|TRBV15
CATSREWGGAGHPQHF
TGTGCCACCAGCAGAGAATGGGGGGGGGCGGGTCATCCCCAGCATTTT
>.|TRBJ1-4|TRBD1|TRBV12-3/TRBV12-4
CASSPRTGGRGGEKLFF
TGTGCCAGCAGTCCAAGGACAGGGGGCCGGGGGGGTGAAAAACTGTTTTTT
>medium-sized|TRBJ2-7|.|TRBV6-5
CASSPAGHEQYF
TGTGCCAGCAGCCCAGCTGGACACGAGCAGTACTTC
>.|TRBJ2-3|TRBD1|TRBV24-1
CATSDQASMTGTGTDTQYF
TGTGCCACCAGTGACCAAGCCTCGATGACAGGGACGGGGACAGATACGCAGTATTTT
>medium-sized|TRBJ2-1|.|TRBV18
CASSPRTNEQFF
TGTGCCAGCTCACCGAGAACCAATGAGCAGTTCTTC
>medium-sized|TRBJ2-2|.|TRBV6-6
CASSDTTPNTGELFF
TGTGCCAGCAGTGACACAACCCCCAACACCGGGGAGCTGTTTTTT
>.|TRBJ1-5|TRBD1|TRBV6-5
CASRRYSTGGSNQPQHF
TGTGCCAGCAGACGATACTCGACAGGGGGGAGCAATCAGCCCCAGCATTTT
>.|TRBJ1-5|.|TRBV27
CASSPPGPGNQPQHF
TGTGCCAGCAGTCCCCCCGGACCCGGAAATCAGCCCCAGCATTTT
>.|TRBJ1-2|TRBD1|TRBV24-1
CATSESDRPSSYTF
TGTGCCACCAGTGAATCGGACAGGCCTTCTAGCTACACCTTC
>.|TRBJ1-2|.|TRBV5-6
CASSLVVGYGYTF
TGCGCCAGCAGCTTGGTTGTCGGTTACGGCTACACCTTC
>few|TRBJ1-2|.|TRBV18
CASSPPGSDYGYTF
TGTGCCAGCTCACCACCGGGGAGTGACTATGGCTACACCTTC
>.|TRBJ2-1|.|TRBV14
CASSQADWINEQFF
TGTGCCAGCAGCCAAGCAGACTGGATCAATGAGCAGTTCTTC
>medium-sized|TRBJ2-3|.|TRBV19
CASRARATSTDTQYF
TGTGCCAGTAGAGCGAGGGCTACAAGCACAGATACGCAGTATTTT
>medium-sized|TRBJ1-1|TRBD1|TRBV29-1
CSAGWGTATEAFF
TGCAGCGCGGGGTGGGGGACAGCCACTGAAGCTTTCTTT
>medium-sized|TRBJ2-2|.|TRBV12-3/TRBV12-4
CASSLRQTNTGELFF
TGTGCCAGCAGTTTGAGGCAGACGAACACCGGGGAGCTGTTTTTT
>few|TRBJ2-3|TRBD1|TRBV6-1
CASSRRDRVGASSTDTQYF
TGTGCCAGCAGTAGAAGGGACAGGGTGGGGGCCTCCTCCACAGATACGCAGTATTTT
>few|TRBJ2-5|.|TRBV5-4
CASSSTDQETQYF
TGTGCCAGCAGCTCGACGGACCAAGAGACCCAGTACTTC
>.|TRBJ1-2|TRBD1|TRBV6-2/TRBV6-3
CASSYSVGTDDLFNYGYTF
TGTGCCAGCAGTTACTCGGTTGGGACAGATGATTTGTTTAACTATGGCTACACCTTC
>.|TRBJ2-7|.|TRBV13
CASSLVSGETYEQYF
TGTGCCAGCAGCTTGGTCTCAGGGGAGACATACGAGCAGTACTTC
>.|TRBJ1-1|TRBD1|TRBV6-2/TRBV6-3
CASIGQGMNTEAFF
TGTGCCAGCATTGGACAGGGCATGAACACTGAAGCTTTCTTT
>.|TRBJ1-2|.|TRBV5-5
CASSLGGGGAYGYTF
TGTGCCAGCAGCTTGGGTGGTGGAGGGGCCTATGGCTACACCTTC
>.|TRBJ1-1|TRBD1|TRBV27
CASSLDRGGTEAFF
TGTGCCAGCAGTCTCGACAGGGGGGGCACTGAAGCTTTCTTT
>.|TRBJ1-2|.|TRBV6-1
CAIRGGMVYYGYTF
TGTGCCATTCGGGGGGGGATGGTTTACTATGGCTACACCTTC
>.|TRBJ1-2|.|TRBV12-3/TRBV12-4
CASSREGGGGYGYTF
TGTGCCAGCAGTCGAGAGGGGGGGGGAGGCTATGGCTACACCTTC
>.|TRBJ2-7|TRBD2|TRBV30
CAWRGGGSLYEQYF
TGTGCCTGGAGGGGGGGGGGGAGCCTCTACGAGCAGTACTTC
>.|TRBJ1-2|.|TRBV21-1
CASSKGGYGEYGYTF
TGTGCCAGCAGCAAAGGGGGCTACGGAGAATATGGCTACACCTTC
>.|TRBJ1-4|.|TRBV18
CASLPPSQGHEKLFF
TGTGCCAGCTTACCACCCTCACAGGGACATGAAAAACTGTTTTTT
>few|TRBJ1-2|.|TRBV6-5
CASRAVDYGYTF
TGTGCCAGCAGAGCAGTTGATTATGGCTACACCTTC
>few|TRBJ1-1|TRBD1|TRBV19
CASRPSDRDTEAFF
TGTGCCAGTAGACCCTCGGACAGGGACACTGAAGCTTTCTTT
>few|TRBJ1-5|.|TRBV30
CAWSVGVDQPQHF
TGTGCCTGGAGTGTAGGGGTGGATCAGCCCCAGCATTTT
>.|TRBJ1-5|.|TRBV10-3
CAISVNGGMGTQHF
TGTGCCATCAGTGTCAACGGGGGCATGGGGACCCAGCATTTT
>.|TRBJ1-3|.|TRBV30
CAWSFSGTPGNTIYF
TGTGCCTGGAGTTTCTCCGGGACCCCTGGAAACACCATATATTTT
>medium-sized|TRBJ1-3|.|TRBV19
CASSDSTVWSSGNTIYF
TGTGCCAGTAGTGACTCGACAGTCTGGAGCTCTGGAAACACCATATATTTT
>.|TRBJ1-5|.|TRBV6-2/TRBV6-3
CASSKAGGNQPQHF
TGTGCCAGCAGTAAAGCAGGGGGCAATCAGCCCCAGCATTTT
>medium-sized|TRBJ2-7|.|TRBV10-3
CAIGRNSYEQYF
TGTGCCATCGGCAGGAACTCCTACGAGCAGTACTTC
>.|TRBJ2-1|.|TRBV11-1
CARNYPRGAGTSSYNEQFF
TGTGCCAGAAACTACCCAAGGGGAGCGGGTACTAGCTCCTACAATGAGCAGTTCTTC
>.|TRBJ1-2|.|TRBV6-5
CASSYSTRGPGTF
TGTGCCAGCAGTTACTCGACGAGGGGTCCCGGTACCTTC
>medium-sized|TRBJ2-7|.|TRBV30
CAWRGLSAHEQYF
TGTGCCTGGCGGGGACTTTCAGCCCACGAGCAGTACTTC
>medium-sized|TRBJ2-7|.|TRBV29-1
CSVEKGPTTGEQYF
TGCAGCGTTGAAAAGGGCCCCACGACGGGCGAGCAGTACTTC
>.|TRBJ1-1|.|TRBV6-2/TRBV6-3
CASSSLTMSGAVGTEAFF
TGTGCCAGCAGTTCCTTAACCATGTCCGGGGCCGTCGGGACTGAAGCTTTCTTT
>few|TRBJ1-1|TRBD1|TRBV13
CASSFRDRVPNTEAFF
TGTGCCAGCAGCTTCCGGGACAGGGTTCCGAACACTGAAGCTTTCTTT
>.|TRBJ1-5|TRBD1|TRBV27
CASSLQQGNQPQHF
TGTGCCAGCAGTTTACAACAGGGGAATCAGCCCCAGCATTTT
>.|TRBJ1-1|TRBD1|TRBV6-2/TRBV6-3
CASSPMGQGITEAFF
TGTGCCAGCAGTCCGATGGGACAGGGGATCACTGAAGCTTTCTTT
>few|TRBJ1-2|.|TRBV6-2/TRBV6-3
CASREQGANYGYTF
TGTGCCAGCAGGGAACAGGGTGCTAACTATGGCTACACCTTC
>.|TRBJ2-7|TRBD2|TRBV5-6
CASSLSGSGELSYEQYF
TGTGCCAGCAGCTTGTCCGGTAGCGGGGAATTGAGCTACGAGCAGTACTTC
>.|TRBJ1-1|.|TRBV5-6
CASSLSGQRFTEAFF
TGTGCCAGCAGCTTGTCAGGACAGCGTTTCACTGAAGCTTTCTTT
>medium-sized|TRBJ2-1|TRBD1|TRBV6-2/TRBV6-3
CASTHWTGRGNEQFF
TGTGCCAGCACCCACTGGACAGGTAGAGGGAATGAGCAGTTCTTC